The 23 T cell receptor beta chains below all came from one sample that was sequenced in a study of T cells after yellow fever vaccination. TCRdb re-called the 5' RACE reads with MiXCR, one entry per CDR3 protein. The table lists about 510,000 distinct CDR3 sequences, about a fifth of them singletons. Material: PBMCs, obtained approximately 22 days after the first yellow fever vaccination. All receptors derive from a young man who received the YFV17D yellow fever vaccine.

This clonotype was seen more than once but under ten times. The chain joins TRBV24-1 to TRBJ2-1; no clear D gene. Trimming left V 3 bases short and J 0 bases short, with 11 bases between. The length of the CDR3 is 16 residues. CDR1 and CDR2 from the germline V gene are KGHDR and SFDVKD. The chain's CDR3 is CATSDSIASSYNEQFF. CDR3 nucleotide sequence: TGTGCCACCAGTGATAGCATAGCAAGCTCCTACAATGAGCAGTTCTTC.

The chain couples TRBV27 to TRBJ1-4; D unresolved. With 2 bases removed from V and 9 bases from J, the gap between germline ends came to 10 bases. Germline V gene sequence: CDR1 MNHEY, CDR2 SMNVEV (reference sequence). The CDR3 has 13 residues. The CDR3 nucleotides are TGTGCCAGCAGTTTAGGACCGAGGAAAAAACTGTTTTTT. Its protein product is CASSLGPRKKLFF. Using reference TRBV27 and TRBJ1-4 for the parts outside the CDR3, the full variable domain is EAQVTQNPRYLITVTGKKLTVTCSQNMNHEYMSWYRQDPGLGLRQIYYSMNVEVTDKGDVPEGYKVSRKEKRNFPLILESPSPNQTSLYFCASSLGPRKKLFFGSGTQLSVL.

The V gene is TRBV5-1, the J gene TRBJ2-5; D gene uncertain. V dropped 6 bases and J dropped 5 bases, with 8 bases sitting between them. Germline assignment: CDR1 SGHRS and CDR2 YFSETQ. CDR3 length equals 11 residues. CDR3 sequence (DNA): TGCGCCAGCAAACAACAGGAGACCCAGTACTTC. Translation gives CASKQQETQYF.

This clonotype was seen a few times. The chain employs TRBV6-1 and TRBJ2-7; D uncertain. V dropped 7 bases and J dropped 1 base, with 11 bases sitting between them. The germline CDR1 and CDR2 sequences are MNHNS and SASEGT. The CDR3 has 13 residues. As DNA, the CDR3 is TGTGCCAGCAAGGTCCTAGAATCCTACGAGCAGTACTTC. Translating gives CASKVLESYEQYF.

The genes are TRBV20-1 and TRBJ2-2; D unclear. Germline V gene lookup returns CDR1 DFQATT and CDR2 SNEGSKA (reference sequence). The CDR3 has 12 residues. V lost 0 bases to trimming and J lost 5 bases, with 4 bases between them. CDR3 coding DNA: TGCAGTGCTAGAGATATAACCGGGGAGCTGTTTTTT. It yields the protein CSARDITGELFF.

This chain joins TRBV9 and TRBJ2-1; 9 bases line up with TRBD2. Unmatched junction bases numbered 2, after V lost 0 bases and J lost 1 base. Germline lookup yields CDR1 SGDLS and CDR2 YYNGEE. This CDR3 spans 16 amino acids. In DNA form, the CDR3 reads TGTGCCAGCAGCGTAGGCGGGGGGGCGTCCTACAATGAGCAGTTCTTC. Its translation: CASSVGGGASYNEQFF. Using reference TRBV9 and TRBJ2-1 for the parts outside the CDR3, the full variable domain is DSGVTQTPKHLITATGQRVTLRCSPRSGDLSVYWYQQSLDQGLQFLIQYYNGEERAKGNILERFSAQQFPDLHSELNLSSLELGDSALYFCASSVGGGASYNEQFFGPGTRLTVL.

This clonotype was seen a few times. The chain employs TRBV6-5 and TRBJ2-3; D might be TRBD2 (6 bases). Germline CDR1 and CDR2: MNHEY and SVGAGI. CDR3 length equals 16 residues. Trimming took 1 base from V and 0 from J, leaving 11 bases between them. CDR3 nucleotides: TGTGCCAGCAGTTACTATGGCGGGGCTAGCACAGATACGCAGTATTTT. Its translation: CASSYYGGASTDTQYF.

Only a few counts were recorded for this clonotype. The CDR3 here is CASSAMKGEETQYF. CDR3 in DNA: TGTGCCAGCAGTGCTATGAAGGGAGAAGAGACCCAGTACTTC. The chain links TRBV2 to TRBJ2-5; perhaps TRBD2 as D (5 bases). CDR3 length: 14 amino acids. Germline V lookup: CDR1 SNHLY, CDR2 FYNNEI. V lost 4 bases and J lost 3, with 12 bases in between.

V is TRBV20-1 and J is TRBJ2-4; no clear D. CDR1 is DFQATT and CDR2 is SNEGSKA in the germline V gene (reference sequence). CDR3 length: 10 amino acids. Trimming removed 6 bases at V and 6 bases at J, with 6 bases between. CDR3 residues: CSATGNIQYF. The CDR3 DNA reads TGCAGTGCAACGGGAAACATTCAGTACTTC.

This clonotype appeared once. The chain carries TRBV15 and TRBJ2-3; maybe TRBD2 (6 bases). V was cut by 0 bases and J by 2 bases, with 18 bases left in between. Germline lookup yields CDR1 LNHNV and CDR2 YYDKDF (reference sequence). This CDR3 is 18 amino acids long. The CDR3 protein is CATSRDREREVFTDTQYF. CDR3 DNA: TGTGCCACCAGCAGAGATCGGGAGAGGGAGGTATTCACAGATACGCAGTATTTT. Based on the CDR3 plus reference TRBV15 and TRBJ2-3, the full variable domain is DAMVIQNPRYQVTQFGKPVTLSCSQTLNHNVMYWYQQKSSQAPKLLFHYYDKDFNNEADTPDNFQSRRPNTSFCFLDIRSPGLGDTAMYLCATSRDREREVFTDTQYFGPGTRLTVL.

This clonotype was seen a few times. The chain couples TRBV20-1 to TRBJ1-6; D ambiguous. This CDR3 comprises 14 residues. Germline-derived CDR1 and CDR2 are DFQATT and SNEGSKA (reference sequence). V was clipped by 3 bases and J by 11 bases, with 17 bases between them. The CDR3 DNA follows: TGCAGTGCTAGGAAAAACTACCTCGGGACACCCCTCCACTTT. Its protein product is CSARKNYLGTPLHF.

This clonotype was picked up a small number of times. The V and J genes are TRBV9 and TRBJ1-6, with D possibly being TRBD1 (5 bases). Germline V gene data show CDR1 as SGDLS and CDR2 as YYNGEE. The CDR3 extends over 13 amino acids. Trimming stripped 5 bases from V and 5 bases from J, with 8 bases between. CDR3 in DNA: TGTGCCAGCAGATGGGGGAATAATTCACCCCTCCACTTT. The encoded protein is CASRWGNNSPLHF.

This clonotype was seen a few times. This chain connects TRBV5-1 to TRBJ2-3; possibly TRBD1 for D (8 bases). Germline V gene data show CDR1 as SGHRS and CDR2 as YFSETQ. CDR3 length: 17 amino acids. V lost 4 bases and J lost 0, with 18 bases in between. CDR3 in DNA: TGCGCCAGCAGCCCACAGGGGGGGCCCCTTAGCACAGATACGCAGTATTTT. Protein: CASSPQGGPLSTDTQYF.

The J gene is TRBJ2-5, the V gene TRBV7-2; 8 nucleotides match TRBD1. V dropped 2 bases and J dropped 3; count of bases not matched to a gene: 8. The CDR3 is made up of 16 amino acids. Germline lookup yields CDR1 SGHTA and CDR2 FQGNSA. The CDR3 protein is CASSLSMSTGEETQYF. DNA for the CDR3: TGTGCCAGCAGCTTAAGTATGTCGACAGGGGAAGAGACCCAGTACTTC.

This clonotype occurred a few times. The J gene is TRBJ2-1, the V gene TRBV5-1; D might be TRBD2 (6 bases). Between the trimmed V and J ends, which lost 4 bases and 4 bases, there was a span of 18 bases. Germline V gives CDR1 SGHRS, CDR2 YFSETQ. The CDR3 has 16 residues. CDR3 nucleotide sequence: TGCGCCAGCAGCGCCCTAACGGGGGTTGGGTACAATGAGCAGTTCTTC. As protein: CASSALTGVGYNEQFF.

The chain combines TRBV11-2 with TRBJ2-3, with 11 nucleotides matching TRBD2. This CDR3 is built from 18 residues. CDR1 SGHAT and CDR2 FQNNGV come from the germline V gene. V gave up 4 bases and J gave up 2 bases; unmatched junction bases: 11. The CDR3 bases are TGTGCCAGCAGCTCGGAGAGGACTAGCGGGCTCAACACAGATACGCAGTATTTT. This translates into CASSSERTSGLNTDTQYF.

This clonotype has just a few counts. The chain has TRBV14 and TRBJ2-1; D is uncertain. CDR1 and CDR2 (germline): SGHDN, FVKESK. Between the trimmed V and J ends, which lost 1 base and 5 bases, there was a span of 6 bases. The CDR3 totals 13 residues. The CDR3 bases are TGTGCCAGCAGCCAAGCTTGGGACAATGAGCAGTTCTTC. This codes for CASSQAWDNEQFF.

This chain uses TRBV4-1 with TRBJ2-1, with 7 positions matching TRBD2. Trimming took 2 bases from V and 10 from J; bases not matched to a gene: 11. Germline V gives CDR1 MGHRA, CDR2 YSYEKL. The CDR3 runs 15 residues. The CDR3 here is CASSQPRQRGSEQFF. Here the CDR3 DNA reads TGCGCCAGCAGCCAACCCCGGCAGCGGGGAAGCGAGCAGTTCTTC.

V gene TRBV4-1 combines with J gene TRBJ2-5, with D possibly being TRBD1 (6 bases). The CDR3 extends over 15 amino acids. Trimming took off 4 bases at V and 0 bases at J, with 12 bases between the two ends. Germline V CDR1 and CDR2: MGHRA, YSYEKL. CDR3 nucleotides: TGCGCCAGCAGCCGTGGACAGCCGTACCAAGAGACCCAGTACTTC. This encodes CASSRGQPYQETQYF.

This clonotype came up a few times. This rearrangement joins TRBV7-2 to TRBJ2-1, with TRBD2 as a possible D gene (5 bases). Between the trimmed V and J ends, which lost 3 bases and 8 bases, there was a span of 8 bases. This CDR3 contains 12 residues. Germline V lookup: CDR1 SGHTA, CDR2 FQGNSA. CDR3 in DNA: TGTGCCAGCAGCTTGCGGGTATATGAGCAGTTCTTC. It is translated as CASSLRVYEQFF.

The rearrangement uses TRBV5-1 and TRBJ2-7; unclear D gene. Trimming took off 4 bases at V and 1 base at J, with 15 bases between the two ends. CDR3 length equals 15 residues. CDR1 SGHRS and CDR2 YFSETQ come from the germline V gene. The CDR3 sequence is CASSQSLDGSYEQYF. In nucleotides, the CDR3 is TGCGCCAGCAGCCAATCCTTGGACGGTTCCTACGAGCAGTACTTC.

This clonotype has only a few counts. The chain links TRBV7-8 to TRBJ1-2; the D gene is possibly TRBD1 (6 bases). Trimming stripped 5 bases from V and 2 bases from J, with 15 bases between. CDR3 length: 15 residues. Germline loops: CDR1 SGHVS, CDR2 FQNEAQ. In DNA, the CDR3 is TGTGCCAGCAGCCACCTCGTCGGACAGAACTATGGCTACACCTTC. Translation gives CASSHLVGQNYGYTF.

The chain is built from TRBV20-1 and TRBJ2-3; tentatively, D is TRBD2 (7 bases). Germline CDR1 reads DFQATT; CDR2 reads SNEGSKA (reference sequence). This CDR3 is built from 14 residues. DNA for the CDR3: TGCAGCGGTCTACGGGGGGCCGGCGCAGATACGCAGTATTTT. Translated: CSGLRGAGADTQYF.